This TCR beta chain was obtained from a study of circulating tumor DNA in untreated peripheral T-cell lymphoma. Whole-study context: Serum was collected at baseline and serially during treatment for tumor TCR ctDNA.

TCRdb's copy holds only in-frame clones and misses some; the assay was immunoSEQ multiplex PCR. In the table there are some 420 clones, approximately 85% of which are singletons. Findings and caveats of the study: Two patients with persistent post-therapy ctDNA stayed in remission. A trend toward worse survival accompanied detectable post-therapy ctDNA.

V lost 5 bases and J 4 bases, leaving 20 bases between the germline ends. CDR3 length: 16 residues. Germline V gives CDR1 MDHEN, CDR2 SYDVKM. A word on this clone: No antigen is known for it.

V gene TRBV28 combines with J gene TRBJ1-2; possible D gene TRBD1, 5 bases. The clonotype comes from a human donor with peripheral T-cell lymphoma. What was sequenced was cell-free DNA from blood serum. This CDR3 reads CASSPTITGTVYGYTF. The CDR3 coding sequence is TGTGCCAGCAGTCCAACAATCACCGGGACGGTCTATGGCTACACCTTC.